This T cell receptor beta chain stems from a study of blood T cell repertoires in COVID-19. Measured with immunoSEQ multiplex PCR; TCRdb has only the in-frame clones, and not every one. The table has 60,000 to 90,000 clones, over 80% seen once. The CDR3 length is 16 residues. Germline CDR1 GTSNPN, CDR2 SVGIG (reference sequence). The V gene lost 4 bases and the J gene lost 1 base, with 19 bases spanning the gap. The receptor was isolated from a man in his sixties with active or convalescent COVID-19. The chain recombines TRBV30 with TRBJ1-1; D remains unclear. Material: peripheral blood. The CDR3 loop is CAWTLFSGFGNTEAFF. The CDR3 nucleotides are TGTGCCTGGACGCTCTTCAGCGGGTTCGGGAACACTGAAGCTTTCTTT.